The 25 T cell receptor beta chains in this list originate from one sample, sequenced in a study of blood T cell repertoires in COVID-19. Assay: immunoSEQ multiplex PCR; the TCRdb copy retains only in-frame clones and omits some. Of about 140,000 clones listed, 84% are singletons. The sample comprised PBMCs or T cells enriched from blood (not recorded which). These TCRs come from a woman younger than 30 who had been exposed to COVID-19.

The gene calls are TRBV4-1 and TRBJ1-5; D is unresolved. Trimming took off 0 bases at V and 7 bases at J, with 16 bases between the two ends. The CDR3 has 16 amino acids. From germline, CDR1 is MGHRA and CDR2 YSYEKL. CDR3 DNA: TGCGCCAGCAGCCAAGATAGTGGCGGGGTGGGGCAGCCCCAGCATTTT. Translating gives CASSQDSGGVGQPQHF.

This rearrangement joins TRBV6-5 to TRBJ2-7; 8 positions agree with TRBD2. Per germline, CDR1 MNHEY and CDR2 SVGAGI. The CDR3 has 13 residues. After removal of 7 bases from V and 3 bases from J, the junction contained 5 bases not matched to a gene. The CDR3 spells CASTPGGIYEQYF. CDR3 bases: TGTGCCAGCACCCCGGGGGGGATCTACGAGCAGTACTTC.

J is TRBJ1-5 and V is TRBV13, with D unclear. Trimming removed 0 bases from V and 3 bases from J, with 6 bases in between. CDR1 and CDR2 (germline): PRHDT, FYEKMQ (reference sequence). This CDR3 has 14 residues. The CDR3 DNA reads TGTGCCAGCAGCTTAGGGAGGGTCAATCAGCCCCAGCATTTT. It specifies CASSLGRVNQPQHF. The entire variable domain, with the rest obtained from reference TRBV13 and TRBJ1-5, is as follows: AAGVIQSPRHLIKEKRETATLKCYPIPRHDTVYWYQQGPGQDPQFLISFYEKMQSDKGSIPDRFSAQQFSDYHSELNMSSLELGDSALYFCASSLGRVNQPQHFGDGTRLSIL.

The gene calls are TRBV7-3 and TRBJ2-2, with 7 bases aligning to TRBD2. CDR1 and CDR2 from the germline V gene are SGHTA and FQGTGA. The CDR3 sequence is 16 residues long. J lost 4 bases, V lost 5 bases, and 10 bases had no gene match. This CDR3 reads CASSTLAVAGTGELFF. The CDR3 bases are TGTGCCAGCAGCACCCTAGCGGTGGCGGGCACCGGGGAGCTGTTTTTT. The variable domain in full, completed from reference TRBV7-3 and TRBJ2-2, reads GAGVSQTPSNKVTEKGKYVELRCDPISGHTALYWYRQSLGQGPEFLIYFQGTGAADDSGLPNDRFFAVRPEGSVSTLKIQRTERGDSAVYLCASSTLAVAGTGELFFGEGSRLTVL.

The chain recombines TRBV18 with TRBJ1-6; 9 nucleotides match TRBD1. The V segment lost 6 bases and the J segment 7 bases; nucleotides outside the gene matches: 4. The CDR3 covers 14 residues. Germline CDR1 reads KGHSH; CDR2 reads LQKENI. The DNA for the CDR3 is TGTGCCAGCTCCCCCGACAGGGGGAATTCACCCCTCCACTTT. Its translation: CASSPDRGNSPLHF.

This chain uses TRBV6-2 or TRBV6-3 with TRBJ1-1; D gene ambiguous. Per the germline V gene, CDR1 is MNHEY and CDR2 is SVGEGT. The ends were cut back, 0 bases at V and 10 bases at J, with 15 bases in the middle. The CDR3 sequence is 14 residues long. The CDR3 sequence: CASSYSSGWRRAFF. The CDR3 region has the DNA TGTGCCAGCAGTTACTCGAGCGGGTGGCGGAGAGCTTTCTTT.

This chain joins TRBV7-9 and TRBJ2-5; D is perhaps TRBD2 (6 bases). The CDR3 totals 15 residues. V was shortened by 4 bases and J by 5 bases, with 17 bases between the two germline ends. From germline, CDR1 is SEHNR and CDR2 FQNEAQ (reference sequence). For the CDR3, the DNA is TGTGCCAGCAGCTCCGGGACTTTGGAGCGGGAGACCCAGTACTTC. Its protein is CASSSGTLERETQYF.

The chain joins TRBV2 to TRBJ2-7; perhaps TRBD1 as D (6 bases). The CDR3 extends over 15 amino acids. Germline V gene data show CDR1 as SNHLY and CDR2 as FYNNEI. With 1 base removed from V and 3 bases from J, the gap between germline ends came to 13 bases. The CDR3 bases are TGTGCCAGCAGTGAAGGGCAGGGGATCATCTACGAGCAGTACTTC. It codes for CASSEGQGIIYEQYF. Looking up the rest from reference TRBV2 and TRBJ2-7 gives the full variable domain: EPEVTQTPSHQVTQMGQEVILRCVPISNHLYFYWYRQILGQKVEFLVSFYNNEISEKSEIFDDQFSVERPDGSNFTLKIRSTKLEDSAMYFCASSEGQGIIYEQYFGPGTRLTVT.

This chain links TRBV7-9 with TRBJ2-1; 12 nucleotides agree with TRBD2. The V gene end was trimmed by 5 bases and the J gene end by 5 bases; junction bases not matched to a gene: 4. The CDR3 has 15 amino acids. Per the germline V gene, CDR1 is SEHNR and CDR2 is FQNEAQ (reference sequence). The CDR3 nucleotides read TGTGCCAGCAGCCGTCCTAGCGGGAGGGACAATGAGCAGTTCTTC. It yields the protein CASSRPSGRDNEQFF.

This clone showed up just a few times. The chain employs TRBV7-9 and TRBJ1-1; 9 nucleotides agree with TRBD1. This CDR3 is built from 13 residues. V was pared by 5 bases and J by 5 bases, with 3 bases of the junction left unmatched. Germline CDR1 SEHNR, CDR2 FQNEAQ (reference sequence). Here the CDR3 DNA reads TGTGCCAGCAGCAAACAGGGGGCAACTGAAGCTTTCTTT. As protein: CASSKQGATEAFF. Drawing the rest from reference TRBV7-9 and TRBJ1-1, the complete variable domain is DTGVSQNPRHKITKRGQNVTFRCDPISEHNRLYWYRQTLGQGPEFLTYFQNEAQLEKSRLLSDRFSAERPKGSFSTLEIQRTEQGDSAMYLCASSKQGATEAFFGQGTRLTVV.

This clone has only one observation. The genes are TRBV6-5 and TRBJ1-1; D is uncertain. The CDR3 has 13 amino acids. V was trimmed by 7 bases and J by 5 bases, leaving 14 bases between them. The germline CDR1 and CDR2 sequences are MNHEY and SVGAGI. Here the CDR3 reads CASTAYEETEAFF. Written as DNA, the CDR3 is TGTGCCAGCACCGCATACGAAGAGACTGAAGCTTTCTTT.

This clone was detected once. The chain uses TRBV7-2 and TRBJ1-1; 10 bases match TRBD1. CDR1 and CDR2 from the germline V gene are SGHTA and FQGNSA. Trimming took 1 base from V and 7 from J; bases not matched to a gene: 3. The CDR3 loop spans 14 amino acids. The CDR3 nucleotides read TGTGCCAGCAGCTTAGGGACAGGGGGGGGTGAAGCTTTCTTT. This gives the protein CASSLGTGGGEAFF.

V and J are TRBV7-3 and TRBJ2-3, with 8 nucleotides matching TRBD2. The V gene end was trimmed by 4 bases and the J gene end by 3 bases; junction bases not matched to a gene: 3. In germline, CDR1 is SGHTA, CDR2 FQGTGA. There are 14 residues in the CDR3. The CDR3 protein is CASSWGLVTDTQYF. CDR3 DNA: TGTGCCAGCAGCTGGGGACTAGTGACAGATACGCAGTATTTT. The full variable domain, with the rest looked up from reference TRBV7-3 and TRBJ2-3, is GAGVSQTPSNKVTEKGKYVELRCDPISGHTALYWYRQSLGQGPEFLIYFQGTGAADDSGLPNDRFFAVRPEGSVSTLKIQRTERGDSAVYLCASSWGLVTDTQYFGPGTRLTVL.

This chain uses TRBV11-3 with TRBJ2-2; a possible D gene is TRBD2 (5 bases). V dropped 5 bases and J dropped 6 bases, with 13 bases sitting between them. The V gene's germline CDR1 is SGHNT and CDR2 YENEEA. This CDR3 is built from 14 residues. This chain's CDR3 is CASSKASRSGELFF. CDR3 coding DNA: TGTGCCAGCAGCAAGGCTAGCCGGTCCGGGGAGCTGTTTTTT. Drawing the rest from reference TRBV11-3 and TRBJ2-2, the complete variable domain is EAGVVQSPRYKIIEKKQPVAFWCNPISGHNTLYWYLQNLGQGPELLIRYENEEAVDDSQLPKDRFSAERLKGVDSTLKIQPAELGDSAVYLCASSKASRSGELFFGEGSRLTVL.

The CDR3 DNA is TGTGCCAGCTCACCAGCGACTAGCGGGACAGATACGCAGTATTTT. It codes for CASSPATSGTDTQYF. This chain joins TRBV18 and TRBJ2-3, with 10 bases lining up with TRBD2. CDR1 and CDR2 (germline): KGHSH, LQKENI. The CDR3 is 15 amino acids. The V and J ends lost 2 bases and 3 bases, in that order; junction bases with no gene match: 2.

The chain employs TRBV4-2 and TRBJ1-2, with 9 positions matching TRBD1. The ends lost 4 bases at V and 4 bases at J; junction bases unmatched: 4. This CDR3 has 14 amino acids. Germline CDR1 and CDR2: LGHNA and YNFKEQ. The CDR3 here is CASSPGTGTYGYTF. The CDR3 DNA follows: TGTGCCAGCAGCCCCGGGACAGGGACCTATGGCTACACCTTC.

The V call is TRBV28, the J call TRBJ2-2, with D tentatively TRBD1 (6 bases). V lost 6 bases and J lost 0, with 11 bases in between. Germline lookup yields CDR1 MDHEN and CDR2 SYDVKM. This CDR3 is 15 amino acids long. For the CDR3, the DNA is TGTGCCAGCAGCCCCGGGACAACGAACACCGGGGAGCTGTTTTTT. Translation gives CASSPGTTNTGELFF.

This chain joins TRBV7-9 and TRBJ2-7, with 8 bases identical to TRBD1. The V segment lost 3 bases and the J segment 5 bases; nucleotides outside the gene matches: 6. Germline CDR1 is SEHNR and CDR2 is FQNEAQ (reference sequence). The CDR3 consists of 14 residues. CDR3 sequence (DNA): TGTGCCAGCAGCTTGCAGGGGGCCGGGAACGAGCAGTACTTC. This translates into CASSLQGAGNEQYF.

The V and J genes are TRBV9 and TRBJ2-7; 7 nucleotides line up with TRBD2. CDR1 is SGDLS, CDR2 YYNGEE, per germline. CDR3 length: 15 amino acids. The V and J ends lost 4 bases and 3 bases, in that order; junction bases with no gene match: 10. The CDR3 is CASSPLERGSYEQYF. CDR3 DNA sequence: TGTGCCAGCAGCCCTTTGGAGCGGGGAAGCTACGAGCAGTACTTC. Complete variable domain (other parts from reference TRBV9 and TRBJ2-7): DSGVTQTPKHLITATGQRVTLRCSPRSGDLSVYWYQQSLDQGLQFLIQYYNGEERAKGNILERFSAQQFPDLHSELNLSSLELGDSALYFCASSPLERGSYEQYFGPGTRLTVT.

This clone came up once. The chain is built from TRBV27 and TRBJ1-2; 7 bases are shared with TRBD1. Germline V lookup: CDR1 MNHEY, CDR2 SMNVEV (reference sequence). J lost 8 bases, V lost 3 bases, and 6 bases had no gene match. The CDR3 contains 13 residues. The CDR3 loop reads CASSLLRGQGYTF. As DNA, the CDR3 is TGTGCCAGCAGTTTGTTGAGGGGGCAGGGCTACACCTTC.

The rearrangement uses TRBV27 and TRBJ1-5; D unclear. Trimming took off 6 bases at V and 3 bases at J, with 15 bases between the two ends. Germline V gene data show CDR1 as MNHEY and CDR2 as SMNVEV (reference sequence). This CDR3 is 15 amino acids long. CDR3 protein: CASSSYRELNQPQHF. CDR3 DNA: TGTGCCAGCAGCTCATACCGGGAGCTCAATCAGCCCCAGCATTTT.

This chain connects TRBV10-3 to TRBJ1-2; tentative D call: TRBD1 (6 bases). The CDR3 sequence is 13 residues long. Germline-derived CDR1 and CDR2 are ENHRY and SYGVKD. V gave up 3 bases and J gave up 2 bases, with 7 bases separating them. Written as DNA, the CDR3 is TGTGCCATCAGTGAAGGACAGAACTATGGCTACACCTTC. It yields the protein CAISEGQNYGYTF.

The V gene is TRBV3-1 (or the pseudogene TRBV3-2), the J gene TRBJ2-5; 7 nucleotides line up with TRBD2. The germline V gene has CDR1 LGHDT and CDR2 YNNKEL (reference sequence). V gave up 1 base and J gave up 3 bases; unmatched junction bases: 5. The CDR3 is made up of 15 amino acids. CDR3 sequence (DNA): TGTGCCAGCAGCCAAGTGGGGAGGGGTGAAGAGACCCAGTACTTC. Its protein is CASSQVGRGEETQYF.

This chain joins TRBV5-6 and TRBJ2-1; 8 positions match TRBD2. Germline loops: CDR1 SGHDT, CDR2 YYEEEE. After removal of 6 bases from V and 8 bases from J, the junction contained 10 bases not matched to a gene. This CDR3 contains 14 residues. CDR3 nucleotides: TGTGCCAGCACCTTCGGACTAGCATTCGATGAGCAGTTCTTC. It encodes CASTFGLAFDEQFF.

The chain is built from TRBV28 and TRBJ1-5, with a tentative D call TRBD1 (5 bases). Per the germline V gene, CDR1 is MDHEN and CDR2 is SYDVKM. Trimming shortened V by 7 bases and J by 0 bases, and 10 bases separated the two germline ends. This CDR3 is built from 14 residues. This CDR3 reads CASTPTVSNQPQHF. As DNA, the CDR3 is TGTGCCAGCACCCCGACAGTTAGCAATCAGCCCCAGCATTTT.